This passage covers 20 T cell receptor beta chains from one sample sequenced in a study of T cells after posttransplantation cyclophosphamide. A marrow graft followed busulfan-fludarabine conditioning, with cyclophosphamide on days +3 and +4. Profiling relied on immunoSEQ multiplex PCR, and the TCRdb table lists in-frame clones only, not all of them. The sample lists around 12,000 clones; about 2.1% were seen once. The sequenced sample was PBMCs, obtained after allogeneic stem cell transplant with posttransplant cyclophosphamide. The receptors here all came from a male patient between 25 and 39 years old who received an allogeneic stem cell transplant from a related donor, was CMV-positive, and had no GVHD. Some T cells here may be from the graft donor.

The chain combines TRBV19 with TRBJ2-7; 9 positions match TRBD1. The germline gives CDR1 LNHDA, CDR2 SQIVND (reference sequence). The CDR3 totals 14 residues. After removal of 1 base from V and 5 bases from J, the junction contained 3 bases not matched to a gene. CDR3 nucleotides: TGTGCCAGTAGTATAGGACGGGACAGGGACGAGCAGTACTTC. Amino acids: CASSIGRDRDEQYF.

The chain couples TRBV15 to TRBJ2-2; 8 positions match TRBD1. The CDR3 contains 17 residues. Trimming cost V 3 bases and J 5 bases; bases outside gene matches: 11. CDR1 and CDR2 from the germline V gene are LNHNV and YYDKDF (reference sequence). For the CDR3, the DNA is TGTGCCACCAGCAGGAGGATAGGACAGGGACCTACCGGGGAGCTGTTTTTT. It translates to CATSRRIGQGPTGELFF.

The genes are TRBV6-5 and TRBJ2-2; 9 positions agree with TRBD1. Germline V CDR1 and CDR2: MNHEY, SVGAGI. The V gene end was trimmed by 6 bases and the J gene end by 5 bases; junction bases not matched to a gene: 7. CDR3 length: 15 residues. The CDR3 DNA is TGTGCCAGCAGAACCGGGACAGGGTATACCGGGGAGCTGTTTTTT. This gives the protein CASRTGTGYTGELFF.

In this sample, this clone turned up a few times. V and J are TRBV7-3 and TRBJ2-1; 10 nucleotides line up with TRBD1. The germline CDR1 and CDR2 sequences are SGHTA and FQGTGA. The CDR3 extends over 16 amino acids. After removal of 1 base from V and 6 bases from J, the junction contained 6 bases not matched to a gene. The CDR3 reads CASSLKIGTGVNEQFF. The DNA of the CDR3 is TGTGCCAGCAGCTTAAAGATTGGGACAGGGGTCAATGAGCAGTTCTTC.

This clone was observed a handful of times. V gene TRBV7-8 combines with J gene TRBJ1-6; unclear D gene. CDR3 length: 15 residues. Germline CDR1 is SGHVS and CDR2 is FQNEAQ. The ends were cut back, 1 base at V and 7 bases at J, with 11 bases in the middle. CDR3 in amino acids: CASSLGRTGNSPLHF. In DNA, the CDR3 is TGTGCCAGCAGCTTAGGGAGGACGGGGAATTCACCCCTCCACTTT.

The V and J genes are TRBV19 and TRBJ2-5; 7 nucleotides align to TRBD2. In germline, CDR1 is LNHDA, CDR2 SQIVND (reference sequence). This CDR3 has 13 amino acids. Trimming took 10 bases from V and 3 from J; bases not matched to a gene: 8. The CDR3: CATGDYEKETQYF. In nucleotides, the CDR3 is TGTGCCACCGGGGACTACGAGAAAGAGACCCAGTACTTC.

In this sample, this clone turned up a few times. This chain links TRBV4-3 with TRBJ2-3, with 7 bases fitting TRBD2. The CDR3 runs to 16 residues. The germline V gene has CDR1 LGHNA and CDR2 YSLEER. V trimming: 1 base; J trimming: 1 base; junction bases outside the gene matches: 5. CDR3: CASSQVRGSGTDTQYF. Written as DNA, the CDR3 is TGCGCCAGCAGCCAAGTTCGCGGGAGCGGCACAGATACGCAGTATTTT.

V usage is TRBV5-1 and J usage is TRBJ1-6; 8 nucleotides line up with TRBD1. This CDR3 spans 16 amino acids. The germline gives CDR1 SGHRS, CDR2 YFSETQ. The J segment lost 0 bases and the V segment lost 5 bases, leaving 4 bases of the junction unmatched. The CDR3: CASSAGGSSYNSPLHF. DNA for the CDR3: TGCGCCAGCAGTGCAGGGGGCAGCTCCTATAATTCACCCCTCCACTTT.

This clone came up a few times. The chain links TRBV7-9 to TRBJ2-3, with a possible D match to TRBD2 (6 bases). Trimming removed 5 bases from V and 5 bases from J, with 17 bases in between. The V gene's germline CDR1 is SEHNR and CDR2 FQNEAQ (reference sequence). The CDR3 extends over 15 amino acids. The CDR3 DNA is TGTGCCAGCAGCCTCAGAGGTCCGCGGGGAGATACGCAGTATTTT. This encodes CASSLRGPRGDTQYF.

There are a few counts of this clone. This chain links TRBV18 with TRBJ2-7; TRBD1 matches at 10 bases. The CDR3 extends over 15 amino acids. After removal of 4 bases from V and 2 bases from J, the junction contained 5 bases not matched to a gene. Germline V CDR1 and CDR2: KGHSH, LQKENI. In DNA form, the CDR3 reads TGTGCCAGCTCACTAGGGACAGGGGACACCTACGAGCAGTACTTC. Residues: CASSLGTGDTYEQYF.

The chain uses TRBV5-4 and TRBJ1-4, with TRBD1 identical over 7 bases. V trimming: 4 bases; J trimming: 0 bases; junction bases outside the gene matches: 9. The CDR3 totals 17 residues. Per the germline V gene, CDR1 is SGHNT and CDR2 is YYREEE (reference sequence). The CDR3 sequence is CASSGDRDSATNEKLFF. CDR3 sequence (DNA): TGTGCCAGCAGCGGGGACCGGGACAGTGCAACTAATGAAAAACTGTTTTTT.

By share, this clone counts as medium-sized. V and J are TRBV7-3 and TRBJ2-2; 7 nucleotides agree with TRBD1. CDR1 SGHTA and CDR2 FQGTGA come from the germline V gene. The CDR3 is 17 residues long. Trimming took 5 bases from V and 3 from J; bases not matched to a gene: 12. The CDR3 spells CASSQSVDRVYTGELFF. The CDR3 coding sequence is TGTGCCAGCAGCCAATCCGTCGACAGGGTCTACACCGGGGAGCTGTTTTTT.

This clone was detected only a few times. J is TRBJ2-7 and V is TRBV7-2; TRBD1 might be the D (6 bases). The CDR3 has 14 amino acids. Germline loops: CDR1 SGHTA, CDR2 FQGNSA. Between the trimmed V and J ends, which lost 1 base and 2 bases, there was a span of 9 bases. In nucleotides, the CDR3 is TGTGCCAGCAGCTTAGACAGGGCCGCCTACGAGCAGTACTTC. The encoded protein is CASSLDRAAYEQYF.

This clone has more than one count but fewer than ten. The gene calls are TRBV29-1 and TRBJ2-1, with a weak D call TRBD2 (6 bases). The ends were cut back, 6 bases at V and 0 bases at J, with 12 bases in the middle. Germline V gives CDR1 SQVTM, CDR2 ANQGSEA. The CDR3 is 14 amino acids. CDR3 sequence (DNA): TGCAGCGTCGGAGGGATCCTCTCCTACAATGAGCAGTTCTTC. Translated, it gives CSVGGILSYNEQFF.

This clone was recorded a few times. The chain recombines TRBV30 with TRBJ1-6; D uncertain. The V end was cut by 2 bases, the J end by 0 bases, with 8 bases between. The germline gives CDR1 GTSNPN, CDR2 SVGIG (reference sequence). The CDR3 totals 15 residues. CDR3 nucleotides: TGTGCCTGGAGTCCTTACAGCTCCTATAATTCACCCCTCCACTTT. It translates to CAWSPYSSYNSPLHF.

The rearrangement links TRBV11-2 to TRBJ2-3, with TRBD1 matching over 7 bases. Germline CDR1 reads SGHAT; CDR2 reads FQNNGV. V lost 6 bases to trimming and J lost 0 bases; unmatched junction nucleotides: 9. This CDR3 is built from 16 residues. The chain's CDR3 is CASRYWTGTSTDTQYF. CDR3 DNA: TGTGCCAGCAGGTATTGGACAGGTACTAGCACAGATACGCAGTATTTT.

The chain links TRBV7-6 to TRBJ2-3; maybe TRBD2 (6 bases). V gave up 3 bases and J gave up 6 bases, with 13 bases separating them. CDR3 size: 14 residues. Germline-derived CDR1 and CDR2 are SGHVS and FNYEAQ. Here the CDR3 reads CASSLLRRGDTQYF. CDR3 bases: TGTGCCAGCAGCTTGCTACGCCGGGGGGATACGCAGTATTTT.

V is TRBV2 and J is TRBJ2-5, with 8 bases matching TRBD1. Germline assignment: CDR1 SNHLY and CDR2 FYNNEI. This CDR3 spans 15 amino acids. J gave up 5 bases and V 4 bases, and 9 bases lay outside the gene matches. CDR3 protein: CASSARQGRRETQYF. CDR3 nucleotide sequence: TGTGCCAGCAGTGCAAGACAGGGGCGGCGGGAGACCCAGTACTTC.

The chain has TRBV27 and TRBJ1-6; 9 bases are a match to TRBD1. V shed 10 bases, J shed 10 bases, and the junction held 14 bases outside the gene matches. The length of the CDR3 is 15 residues. Germline V gene sequence: CDR1 MNHEY, CDR2 SMNVEV (reference sequence). As DNA, the CDR3 is TGTGCCACCAGCTTAGGGGACAGGGTATTCTCACCCCTCCACTTT. It codes for CATSLGDRVFSPLHF.

This clone has more than one count but fewer than ten. The chain employs TRBV27 and TRBJ2-1; D remains ambiguous. Germline CDR1 is MNHEY and CDR2 is SMNVEV (reference sequence). There are 14 residues in the CDR3. Between the trimmed V and J ends, which lost 0 bases and 9 bases, there was a span of 12 bases. The CDR3 DNA follows: TGTGCCAGCAGTTTATCCGCCCGCCTAAGTGAGCAGTTCTTC. This gives the protein CASSLSARLSEQFF.